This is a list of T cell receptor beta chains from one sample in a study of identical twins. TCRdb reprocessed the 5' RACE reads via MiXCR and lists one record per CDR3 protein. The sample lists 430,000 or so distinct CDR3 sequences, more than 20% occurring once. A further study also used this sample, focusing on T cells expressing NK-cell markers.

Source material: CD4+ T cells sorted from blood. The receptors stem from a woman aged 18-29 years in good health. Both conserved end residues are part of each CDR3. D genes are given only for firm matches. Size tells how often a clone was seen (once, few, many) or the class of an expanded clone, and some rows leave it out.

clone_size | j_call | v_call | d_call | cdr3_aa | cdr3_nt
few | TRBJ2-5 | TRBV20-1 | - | CSAPGTQETQYF | TGCAGTGCTCCGGGAACCCAAGAGACCCAGTACTTC
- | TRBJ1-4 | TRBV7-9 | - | CASSRSRRLFF | TGTGCCAGCAGCCGTTCCCGGCGACTGTTTTTT
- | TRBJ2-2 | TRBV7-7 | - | CASSLHGTGELFF | TGTGCTAGCAGCTTACACGGCACCGGGGAGCTGTTTTTT
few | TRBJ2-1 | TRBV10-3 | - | CAISERAGSYNEQFF | TGTGCCATCAGTGAGAGGGCGGGCTCCTACAATGAGCAGTTCTTC
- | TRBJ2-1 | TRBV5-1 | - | CASSPGRVPYNEQFF | TGCGCCAGCAGCCCCGGTAGGGTGCCCTACAATGAGCAGTTCTTC
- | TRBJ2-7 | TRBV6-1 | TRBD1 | CASSDQGPDGTVSYEQYF | TGTGCCAGCAGTGACCAGGGACCTGATGGGACAGTCTCCTACGAGCAGTACTTC
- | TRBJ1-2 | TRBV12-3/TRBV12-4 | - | CASSLGIAYGYTF | TGTGCCAGCAGTTTAGGGATTGCTTATGGCTACACCTTC
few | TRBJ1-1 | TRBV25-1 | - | CASSEGGPLAFF | TGTGCCAGCAGTGAAGGAGGACCGTTGGCTTTCTTT
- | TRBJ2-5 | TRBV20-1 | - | CSGAQTLQETQYF | TGCAGTGGGGCACAGACACTCCAAGAGACCCAGTACTTC
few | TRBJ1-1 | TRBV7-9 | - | CASSSPLGQFVNTEAFF | TGTGCCAGCAGCTCCCCCTTGGGGCAGTTTGTGAACACTGAAGCTTTCTTT
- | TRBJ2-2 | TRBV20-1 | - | CSATDRNTGELFF | TGCAGTGCCACGGACCGCAATACCGGGGAGCTGTTTTTT
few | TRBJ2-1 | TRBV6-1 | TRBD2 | CASRTGLAHHNEQFF | TGTGCCAGCAGAACGGGACTAGCGCATCACAATGAGCAGTTCTTC
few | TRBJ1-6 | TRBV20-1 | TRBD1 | CSARTGRLNSPLHF | TGCAGTGCCCGGACAGGGAGGTTGAATTCACCCCTCCACTTT
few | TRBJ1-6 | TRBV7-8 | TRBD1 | CASSLFRQGGSPLHF | TGTGCCAGCAGCTTATTCCGACAGGGAGGATCACCCCTCCACTTT
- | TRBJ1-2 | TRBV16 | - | CASSLRRADYGYTF | TGTGCCAGCAGCCTGCGGAGGGCGGACTATGGCTACACCTTC
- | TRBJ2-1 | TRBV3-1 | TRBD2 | CASSPGRGGAIF | TGTGCCAGCAGCCCCGGGCGGGGGGGCGCCATCTTC
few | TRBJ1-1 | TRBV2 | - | CASSDRARAEAFF | TGTGCCAGCAGTGACAGGGCTAGGGCTGAAGCTTTCTTT
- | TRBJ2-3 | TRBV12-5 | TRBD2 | CASGSGLAGHTDTQYF | TGTGCTAGTGGTTCGGGACTAGCGGGCCACACAGATACGCAGTATTTT
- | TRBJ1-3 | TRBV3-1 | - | CASSQGPGWWGNTIYF | TGTGCCAGCAGCCAAGGCCCAGGGTGGTGGGGAAACACCATATATTTT
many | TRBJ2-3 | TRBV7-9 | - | CASSSDRMGDTQYF | TGTGCCAGCAGCTCCGATCGGATGGGAGATACGCAGTATTTT
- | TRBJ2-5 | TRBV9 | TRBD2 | CASASGGARETQYF | TGTGCCAGCGCTAGCGGGGGGGCCCGGGAGACCCAGTACTTC
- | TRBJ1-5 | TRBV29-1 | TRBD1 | CSVDDPGQGAGAQHF | TGCAGCGTTGATGATCCGGGACAGGGGGCCGGGGCCCAGCATTTT
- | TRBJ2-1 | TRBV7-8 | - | CASSLRAPGEQFF | TGTGCCAGCAGCTTAAGGGCCCCCGGTGAGCAGTTCTTC
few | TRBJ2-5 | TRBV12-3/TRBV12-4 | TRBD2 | CASSLGPRGRETQYF | TGTGCCAGCAGTTTGGGTCCTCGCGGGAGGGAGACCCAGTACTTC
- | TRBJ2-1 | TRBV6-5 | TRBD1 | CASSYTGQVGNEQFF | TGTGCCAGCAGTTACACCGGACAGGTCGGAAATGAGCAGTTCTTC
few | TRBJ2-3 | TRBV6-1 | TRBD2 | CASTPRSGSGTDTQYF | TGTGCCAGCACTCCACGCAGCGGGAGTGGCACAGATACGCAGTATTTT
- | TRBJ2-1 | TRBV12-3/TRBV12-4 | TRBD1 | CASRKQGAFYNEQFF | TGTGCCAGCAGGAAACAGGGGGCGTTCTACAATGAGCAGTTCTTC
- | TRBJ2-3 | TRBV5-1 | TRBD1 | CASSPGPGGQGDTQYF | TGCGCCAGCAGCCCGGGCCCAGGGGGCCAGGGAGATACGCAGTATTTT
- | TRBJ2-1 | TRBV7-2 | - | CASSLGPDPSYNEQFF | TGTGCCAGCAGCTTAGGTCCAGACCCCTCCTACAATGAGCAGTTCTTC
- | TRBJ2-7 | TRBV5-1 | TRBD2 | CASRTSGSHEQYF | TGCGCCAGCAGGACTAGCGGGAGCCACGAGCAGTACTTC
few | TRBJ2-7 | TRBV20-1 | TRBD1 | CSAPPQTGPTYEQYF | TGCAGTGCTCCCCCCCAGACAGGGCCTACCTACGAGCAGTACTTC
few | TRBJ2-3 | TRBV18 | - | CASSPSGPDTQYF | TGTGCCAGCTCACCGTCGGGCCCAGATACGCAGTATTTT
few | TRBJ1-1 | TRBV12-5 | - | CASGLVPEYTEAFF | TGTGCTAGTGGTTTGGTACCGGAATACACTGAAGCTTTCTTT
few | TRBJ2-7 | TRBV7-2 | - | CASRPGGGSYEQYF | TGTGCCAGCAGGCCTGGGGGTGGGTCCTACGAGCAGTACTTC
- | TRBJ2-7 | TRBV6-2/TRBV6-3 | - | CASSYSGQRREQYF | TGTGCCAGCAGTTACTCGGGGCAACGTCGGGAGCAGTACTTC
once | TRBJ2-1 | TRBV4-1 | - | CASSHDPTGNMRNEQFF | TGCGCCAGCAGCCATGACCCTACAGGGAATATGAGGAATGAGCAGTTCTTC
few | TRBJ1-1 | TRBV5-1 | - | CASSLGAGRNTEAFF | TGCGCCAGCAGCCTAGGAGCGGGTCGGAACACTGAAGCTTTCTTT
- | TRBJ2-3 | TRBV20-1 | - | CSARVQTDTQYF | TGCAGTGCTAGGGTCCAGACAGATACGCAGTATTTT
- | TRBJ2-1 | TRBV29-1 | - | CSVLKTGRDNEQFF | TGCAGCGTCCTCAAGACAGGGAGGGACAATGAGCAGTTCTTC
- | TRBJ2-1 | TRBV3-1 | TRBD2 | CASSQGGGSYNEQFF | TGTGCCAGCAGCCAAGGCGGGGGCTCCTACAATGAGCAGTTCTTC
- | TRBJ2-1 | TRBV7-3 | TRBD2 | CASSLRWGGNEYNEQFF | TGTGCCAGCAGCTTAAGATGGGGAGGGAATGAATACAATGAGCAGTTCTTC
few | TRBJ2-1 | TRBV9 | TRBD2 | CASSVEGTSGRKQFF | TGTGCCAGCAGCGTAGAGGGAACTAGCGGGAGAAAGCAGTTCTTC
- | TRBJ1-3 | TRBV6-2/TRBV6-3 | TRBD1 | CASRGTANGFSGNTIYF | TGTGCCAGCAGAGGGACAGCGAACGGATTCTCTGGAAACACCATATATTTT
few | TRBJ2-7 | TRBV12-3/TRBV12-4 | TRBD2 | CASRKTSGNPIEQYF | TGTGCCAGCAGGAAGACTAGCGGGAATCCCATCGAGCAGTACTTC
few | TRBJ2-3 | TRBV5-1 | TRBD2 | CASSLTRLAGGASTDTQYF | TGCGCCAGCAGCTTGACGAGACTAGCGGGGGGCGCTAGCACAGATACGCAGTATTTT
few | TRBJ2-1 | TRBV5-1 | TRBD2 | CASSHLGLAGAPPYNEQFF | TGCGCCAGCAGCCACCTAGGACTAGCGGGGGCCCCGCCCTACAATGAGCAGTTCTTC
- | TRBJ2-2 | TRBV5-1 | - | CASSLPGRSGGELFF | TGCGCCAGCAGCTTACCGGGACGATCTGGCGGGGAGCTGTTTTTT
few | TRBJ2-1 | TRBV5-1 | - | CASSLGTVDYNEQFF | TGCGCCAGCAGCTTGGGAACAGTTGATTACAATGAGCAGTTCTTC
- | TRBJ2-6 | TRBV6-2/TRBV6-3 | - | CASSPPRRSGANVLTF | TGTGCCAGCAGCCCCCCTAGGCGCTCTGGGGCCAACGTCCTGACTTTC
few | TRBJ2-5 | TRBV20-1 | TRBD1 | CSVTGEKETQYF | TGCAGTGTCACAGGGGAGAAAGAGACCCAGTACTTC
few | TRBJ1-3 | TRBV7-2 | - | CASSFKFSGNTIYF | TGTGCCAGCAGCTTCAAGTTCTCTGGAAACACCATATATTTT
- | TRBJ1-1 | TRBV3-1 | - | CASSQAGIKAFF | TGTGCCAGCAGCCAAGCCGGGATTAAGGCTTTCTTT
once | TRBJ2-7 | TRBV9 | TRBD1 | CASSVEVGGRGEQYF | TGTGCCAGCAGCGTAGAGGTAGGGGGCAGGGGCGAGCAGTACTTC
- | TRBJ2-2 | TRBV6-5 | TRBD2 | CASSYQTSGGGHGELFF | TGTGCCAGCAGTTATCAGACTAGCGGGGGGGGCCACGGGGAGCTGTTTTTT
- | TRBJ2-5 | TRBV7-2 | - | CASSLDNGTQETQYF | TGTGCCAGCAGCTTAGATAACGGGACACAAGAGACCCAGTACTTC